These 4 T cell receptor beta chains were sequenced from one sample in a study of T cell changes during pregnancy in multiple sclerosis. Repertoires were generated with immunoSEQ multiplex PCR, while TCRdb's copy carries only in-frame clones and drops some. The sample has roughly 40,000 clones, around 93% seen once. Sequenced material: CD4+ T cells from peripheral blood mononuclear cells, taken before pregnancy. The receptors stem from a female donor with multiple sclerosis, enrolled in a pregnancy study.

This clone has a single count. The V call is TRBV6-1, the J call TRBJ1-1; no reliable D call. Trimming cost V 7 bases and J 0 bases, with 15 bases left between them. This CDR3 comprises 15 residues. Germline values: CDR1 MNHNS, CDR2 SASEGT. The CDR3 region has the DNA TGTGCCAGCACGAGTGGAGTCCAAATGAACACTGAAGCTTTCTTT. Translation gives CASTSGVQMNTEAFF.

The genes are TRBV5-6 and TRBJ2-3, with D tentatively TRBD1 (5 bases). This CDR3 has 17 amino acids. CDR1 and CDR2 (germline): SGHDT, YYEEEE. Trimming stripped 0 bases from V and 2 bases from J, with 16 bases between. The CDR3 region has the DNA TGTGCCAGCAGCTTGGACTTCAGGGCAGAGACCACAGATACGCAGTATTTT. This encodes CASSLDFRAETTDTQYF.

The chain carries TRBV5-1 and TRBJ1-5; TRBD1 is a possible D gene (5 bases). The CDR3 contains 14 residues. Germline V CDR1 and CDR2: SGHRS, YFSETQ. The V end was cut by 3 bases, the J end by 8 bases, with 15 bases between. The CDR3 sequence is CASSSTGSGEPQHF. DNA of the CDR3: TGCGCCAGCAGCTCAACAGGCTCGGGGGAGCCCCAGCATTTT.

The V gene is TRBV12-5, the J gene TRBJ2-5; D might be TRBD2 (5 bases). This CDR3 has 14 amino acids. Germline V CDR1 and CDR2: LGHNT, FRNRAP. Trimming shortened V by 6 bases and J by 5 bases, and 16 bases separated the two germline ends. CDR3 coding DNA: TGTGCTAGTGGCCCCTTGGGAGTTGGGGAGACCCAGTACTTC. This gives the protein CASGPLGVGETQYF.